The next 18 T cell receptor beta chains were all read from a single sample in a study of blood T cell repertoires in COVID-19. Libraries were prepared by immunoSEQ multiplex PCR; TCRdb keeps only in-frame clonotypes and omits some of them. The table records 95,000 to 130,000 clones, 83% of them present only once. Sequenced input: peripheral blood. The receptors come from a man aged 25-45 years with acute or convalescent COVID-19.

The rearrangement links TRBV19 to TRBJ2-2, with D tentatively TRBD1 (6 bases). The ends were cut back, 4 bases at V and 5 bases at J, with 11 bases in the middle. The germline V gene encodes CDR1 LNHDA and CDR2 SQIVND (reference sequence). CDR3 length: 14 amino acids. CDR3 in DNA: TGTGCCAGTAGTAATGTCAGGGGAACCGGGGAGCTGTTTTTT. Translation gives CASSNVRGTGELFF.

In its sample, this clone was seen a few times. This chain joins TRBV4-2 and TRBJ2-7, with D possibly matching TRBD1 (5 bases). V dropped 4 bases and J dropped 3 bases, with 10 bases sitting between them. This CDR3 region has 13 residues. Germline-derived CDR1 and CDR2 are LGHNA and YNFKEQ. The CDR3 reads CASSPLDSYEQYF. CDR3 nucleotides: TGTGCCAGCAGCCCTCTCGACAGCTACGAGCAGTACTTC.

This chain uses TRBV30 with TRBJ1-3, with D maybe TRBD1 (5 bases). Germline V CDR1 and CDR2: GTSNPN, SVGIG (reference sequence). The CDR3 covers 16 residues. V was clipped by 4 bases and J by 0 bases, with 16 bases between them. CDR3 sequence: CAWTDQGSASGNTIYF. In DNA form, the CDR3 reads TGTGCCTGGACCGATCAGGGTTCCGCCTCTGGAAACACCATATATTTT.

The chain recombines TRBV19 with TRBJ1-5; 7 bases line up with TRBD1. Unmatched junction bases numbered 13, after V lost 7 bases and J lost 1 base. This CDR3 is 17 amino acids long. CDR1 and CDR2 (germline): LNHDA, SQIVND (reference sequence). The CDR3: CASTLGSGQQSNQPQHF. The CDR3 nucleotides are TGTGCCAGTACTCTTGGTTCGGGACAGCAGAGCAATCAGCCCCAGCATTTT. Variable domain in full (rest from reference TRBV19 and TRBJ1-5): DGGITQSPKYLFRKEGQNVTLSCEQNLNHDAMYWYRQDPGQGLRLIYYSQIVNDFQKGDIAEGYSVSREKKESFPLTVTSAQKNPTAFYLCASTLGSGQQSNQPQHFGDGTRLSIL.

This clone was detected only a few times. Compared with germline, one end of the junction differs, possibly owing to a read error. The CDR3 spells CASSPEAMNSEAFF. The DNA for the CDR3 is TGTGCCAGCAGCCCAGAGGCTATGAACTCTGAAGCTTTCTTT. This sequence joins TRBV7-9 and TRBJ1-1; D gene ambiguous. The V gene's germline CDR1 is SEHNR and CDR2 FQNEAQ (reference sequence). The length of the CDR3 is 14 residues. Full variable domain (rest looked up from reference TRBV7-9 and TRBJ1-1): DTGVSQNPRHKITKRGQNVTFRCDPISEHNRLYWYRQTLGQGPEFLTYFQNEAQLEKSRLLSDRFSAERPKGSFSTLEIQRTEQGDSAMYLCASSPEAMNSEAFFGQGTRLTVV.

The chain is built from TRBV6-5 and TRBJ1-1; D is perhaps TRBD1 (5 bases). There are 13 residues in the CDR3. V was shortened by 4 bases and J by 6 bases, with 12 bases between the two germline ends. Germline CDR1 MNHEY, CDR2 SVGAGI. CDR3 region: CASSSSWGAEAFF. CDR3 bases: TGTGCCAGCAGTTCCTCGTGGGGCGCTGAAGCTTTCTTT.

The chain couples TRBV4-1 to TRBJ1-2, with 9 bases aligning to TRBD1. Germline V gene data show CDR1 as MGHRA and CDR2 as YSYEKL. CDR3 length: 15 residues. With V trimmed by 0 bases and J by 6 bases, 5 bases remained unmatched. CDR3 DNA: TGCGCCAGCAGCCAAGAAGCCGGGACAGGGAATGGCTACACCTTC. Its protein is CASSQEAGTGNGYTF.

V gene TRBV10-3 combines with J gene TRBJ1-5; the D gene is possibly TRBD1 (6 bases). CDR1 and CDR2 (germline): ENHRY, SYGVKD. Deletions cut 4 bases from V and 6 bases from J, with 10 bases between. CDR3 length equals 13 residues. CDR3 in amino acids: CAISGGGAQPQHF. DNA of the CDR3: TGTGCCATCAGTGGTGGGGGGGCTCAGCCCCAGCATTTT.

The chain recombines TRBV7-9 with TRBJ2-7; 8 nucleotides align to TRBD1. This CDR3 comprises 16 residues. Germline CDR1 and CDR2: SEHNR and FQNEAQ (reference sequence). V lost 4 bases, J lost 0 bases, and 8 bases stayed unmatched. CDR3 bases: TGTGCCAGCAGCTCGATCCGGGACAGGTACTCCTACGAGCAGTACTTC. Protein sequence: CASSSIRDRYSYEQYF.

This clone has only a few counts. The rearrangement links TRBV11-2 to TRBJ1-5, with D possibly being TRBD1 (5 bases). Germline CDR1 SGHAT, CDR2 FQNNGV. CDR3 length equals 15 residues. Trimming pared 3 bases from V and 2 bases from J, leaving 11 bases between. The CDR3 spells CASSLGGGGNQPQHF. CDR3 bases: TGTGCCAGCAGCTTGGGTGGAGGGGGCAATCAGCCCCAGCATTTT. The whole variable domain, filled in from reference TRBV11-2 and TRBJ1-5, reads EAGVAQSPRYKIIEKRQSVAFWCNPISGHATLYWYQQILGQGPKLLIQFQNNGVVDDSQLPKDRFSAERLKGVDSTLKIQPAKLEDSAVYLCASSLGGGGNQPQHFGDGTRLSIL.

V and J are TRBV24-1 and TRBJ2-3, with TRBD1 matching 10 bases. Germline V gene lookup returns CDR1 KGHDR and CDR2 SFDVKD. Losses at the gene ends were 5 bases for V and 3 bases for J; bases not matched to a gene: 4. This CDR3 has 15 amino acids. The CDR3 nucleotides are TGTGCCACCAGTGCCCCGGACAGGGGGACAGATACGCAGTATTTT. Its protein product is CATSAPDRGTDTQYF.

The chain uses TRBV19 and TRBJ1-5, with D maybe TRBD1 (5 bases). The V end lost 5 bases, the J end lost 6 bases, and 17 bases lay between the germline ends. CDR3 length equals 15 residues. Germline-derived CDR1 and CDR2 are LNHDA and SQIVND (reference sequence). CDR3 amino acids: CASSVGGAAGQPQHF. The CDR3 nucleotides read TGTGCCAGTAGTGTGGGCGGGGCGGCCGGTCAGCCCCAGCATTTT.

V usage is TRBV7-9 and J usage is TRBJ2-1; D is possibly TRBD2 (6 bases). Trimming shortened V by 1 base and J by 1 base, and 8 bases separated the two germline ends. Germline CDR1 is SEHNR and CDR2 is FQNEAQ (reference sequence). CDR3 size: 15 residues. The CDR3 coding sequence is TGTGCCAGCAGCTTAGACGGGGGTTCCTACAATGAGCAGTTCTTC. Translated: CASSLDGGSYNEQFF.

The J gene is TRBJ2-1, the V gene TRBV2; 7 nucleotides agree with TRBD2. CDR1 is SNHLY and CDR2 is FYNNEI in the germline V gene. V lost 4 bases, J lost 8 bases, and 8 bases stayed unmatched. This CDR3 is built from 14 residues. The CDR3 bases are TGTGCCAGCAGTGCACAGCGGGGCCAGGATGAGCAGTTCTTC. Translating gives CASSAQRGQDEQFF.

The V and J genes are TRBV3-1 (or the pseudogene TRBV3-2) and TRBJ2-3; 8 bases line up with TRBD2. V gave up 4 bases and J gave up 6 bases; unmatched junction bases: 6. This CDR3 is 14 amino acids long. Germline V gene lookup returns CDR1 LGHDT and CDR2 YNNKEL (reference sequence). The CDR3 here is CASSPGGGLDTQYF. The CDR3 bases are TGTGCCAGCAGCCCTGGCGGGGGGCTGGATACGCAGTATTTT.

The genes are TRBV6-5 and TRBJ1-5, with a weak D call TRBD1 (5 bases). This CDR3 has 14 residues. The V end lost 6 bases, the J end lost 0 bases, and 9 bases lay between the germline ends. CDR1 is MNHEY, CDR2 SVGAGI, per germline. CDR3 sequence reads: CASRGTYSNQPQHF. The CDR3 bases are TGTGCCAGCAGGGGGACTTATAGCAATCAGCCCCAGCATTTT.

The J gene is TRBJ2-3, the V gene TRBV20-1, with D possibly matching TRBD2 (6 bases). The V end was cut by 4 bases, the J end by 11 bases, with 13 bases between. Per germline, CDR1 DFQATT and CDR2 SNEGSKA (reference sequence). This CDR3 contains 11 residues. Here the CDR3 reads CSANSGLGQYF. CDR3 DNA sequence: TGCAGTGCTAATAGCGGCTTGGGGCAGTATTTT.

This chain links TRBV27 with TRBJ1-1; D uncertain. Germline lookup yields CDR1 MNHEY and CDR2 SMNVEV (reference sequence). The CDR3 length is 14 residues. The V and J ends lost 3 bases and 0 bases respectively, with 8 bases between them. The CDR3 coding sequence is TGTGCCAGCAGTTTTGGAGGCATGAACACTGAAGCTTTCTTT. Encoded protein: CASSFGGMNTEAFF.